The 17 T cell receptor beta chains below come from one sample, sequenced in a study of response to subunit inactivated influenza vaccine. MiXCR was run by TCRdb on the RT-PCR reads, yielding one entry per CDR3 protein. The sample holds 150,000 to 200,000 distinct CDR3 sequences, approximately 12% seen once. The sample was also linked to a second study, of T cells expressing NK-cell markers. That report notes: TCR beta cDNA was made by 5'RACE template switching with UMIs.

The specimen was CD8+ T cells sorted from PBMCs, collected 11 to 12 days after vaccination. These receptors all come from a man aged 50 to 59 who received an inactivated influenza vaccine.

The chain joins TRBV27 to TRBJ2-7; D is possibly TRBD2 (5 bases). Germline V CDR1 and CDR2: MNHEY, SMNVEV (reference sequence). The V gene lost 4 bases and the J gene lost 3 bases, with 19 bases spanning the gap. The CDR3 is 16 residues long. CDR3 amino acids: CASSSITHSGFYEQYF. The CDR3 DNA sequence: TGTGCCAGCAGTTCCATAACCCACAGCGGCTTCTACGAGCAGTACTTC.

The V and J genes are TRBV7-8 and TRBJ2-1; D possibly corresponds to TRBD2 (5 bases). Germline V gene sequence: CDR1 SGHVS, CDR2 FQNEAQ. V gave up 0 bases and J gave up 6 bases, with 9 bases separating them. The CDR3 is 14 residues long. The CDR3 coding sequence is TGTGCCAGCAGCTTAGCGGGAGATTTCAATGAGCAGTTCTTC. Translating it yields CASSLAGDFNEQFF.

The chain uses TRBV28 and TRBJ1-1; TRBD1 is a possible D gene (5 bases). Per germline, CDR1 MDHEN and CDR2 SYDVKM. The CDR3 runs 14 residues. The ends were cut back, 2 bases at V and 1 base at J, with 8 bases in the middle. The CDR3 DNA reads TGTGCCAGCAGTTTAAGTCAGGGGAACACTGAAGCTTTCTTT. Protein sequence: CASSLSQGNTEAFF.

The sample holds a few counts of this clonotype. The chain employs TRBV6-1 and TRBJ2-1; TRBD1 agrees at 7 bases. The CDR3 runs 13 residues. Trimming cost V 6 bases and J 9 bases; bases outside gene matches: 8. Looked up from germline, CDR1 is MNHNS and CDR2 is SASEGT. CDR3 sequence (DNA): TGTGCCAGCAGACGCACGACAGGGACTGAGCAGTTCTTC. As protein: CASRRTTGTEQFF.

The CDR3 coding sequence is TGTGCCAGCAGCGTCCCCCCCGGGCGCCCGAATGGCTACACCTTC. Its translation: CASSVPPGRPNGYTF. This chain joins TRBV9 and TRBJ1-2; D is unclear. Deletions cut 2 bases from V and 6 bases from J, with 17 bases between. The CDR3 has 15 amino acids. CDR1 is SGDLS and CDR2 is YYNGEE in the germline V gene.

The J gene is TRBJ1-1, the V gene TRBV27; perhaps TRBD1 as D (6 bases). Deletions cut 2 bases from V and 4 bases from J, with 14 bases between. This CDR3 has 15 amino acids. Per the germline V gene, CDR1 is MNHEY and CDR2 is SMNVEV (reference sequence). For the CDR3, the DNA is TGTGCCAGCAGTTTACGCCCCCGGGGGGCCACTGAAGCTTTCTTT. It translates to CASSLRPRGATEAFF.

This chain joins TRBV5-5 and TRBJ2-7, with a possible D match to TRBD2 (7 bases). The V gene lost 3 bases and the J gene lost 2 bases, with 15 bases spanning the gap. The CDR3 length is 15 residues. Per the germline V gene, CDR1 is SGHKS and CDR2 is YYEKEE (reference sequence). CDR3 protein: CASSSDGGAAYEQYF. The CDR3, as DNA: TGTGCCAGCAGCTCAGATGGGGGGGCGGCCTACGAGCAGTACTTC. Supplemented by reference TRBV5-5 and TRBJ2-7, the full variable domain reads DAGVTQSPTHLIKTRGQQVTLRCSPISGHKSVSWYQQVLGQGPQFIFQYYEKEERGRGNFPDRFSARQFPNYSSELNVNALLLGDSALYLCASSSDGGAAYEQYFGPGTRLTVT.

In this sample, this clonotype turned up many times. As DNA, the CDR3 is TGTGCCAGCAGCTTATTTACGGGGCCCGAATCAGATACGCAGTATTTT. Encoded protein: CASSLFTGPESDTQYF. The chain carries TRBV5-6 and TRBJ2-3; the D call may be TRBD1 or TRBD2 (5 bases each). V was cut by 2 bases and J by 4 bases, with 17 bases left in between. CDR1 and CDR2 (germline): SGHDT, YYEEEE. The CDR3 spans 16 residues.

This clonotype was seen a handful of times. This sequence joins TRBV20-1 and TRBJ2-5; the match to TRBD2 covers 7 bases. Germline loops: CDR1 DFQATT, CDR2 SNEGSKA (reference sequence). The CDR3 totals 13 residues. Trimming removed 7 bases from V and 1 base from J; junction bases left unmatched: 6. The CDR3 here is CSGFPGGQETQYF. The CDR3 DNA sequence: TGCAGTGGATTTCCGGGGGGCCAAGAGACCCAGTACTTC.

This clonotype was detected many times. The genes are TRBV6-2 or TRBV6-3 and TRBJ1-2, with 9 nucleotides matching TRBD1. CDR3 length equals 11 residues. V was pared by 7 bases and J by 8 bases, with 2 bases of the junction left unmatched. Looked up from germline, CDR1 is MNHEY and CDR2 is SVGEGT. Here the CDR3 reads CASTTGGGYTF. The CDR3 DNA is TGTGCCAGCACGACAGGGGGAGGCTACACCTTC.

This clonotype showed up just a few times. The chain carries TRBV7-3 and TRBJ1-6, with D perhaps matching TRBD1 (5 bases). Trimming removed 3 bases at V and 10 bases at J, with 10 bases between. Germline loops: CDR1 SGHTA, CDR2 FQGTGA. This CDR3 contains 13 residues. This chain's CDR3 is CASSFGGTSPLHF. The CDR3 bases are TGTGCCAGCAGCTTTGGCGGGACCTCACCCCTCCACTTT.

This sequence joins TRBV12-3 or TRBV12-4 and TRBJ2-1; possibly TRBD2 for D (6 bases). This CDR3 comprises 15 residues. Trimming removed 10 bases at V and 0 bases at J, with 16 bases between. The CDR3 is CATRSGGSSYNEQFF. CDR3 nucleotide sequence: TGTGCCACTCGATCCGGGGGTAGCTCCTACAATGAGCAGTTCTTC.

This clonotype has only a few counts. The chain combines TRBV7-6 with TRBJ1-2, with TRBD1 matching over 8 bases. The ends lost 5 bases at V and 5 bases at J; junction bases unmatched: 10. Germline loops: CDR1 SGHVS, CDR2 FNYEAQ. This CDR3 contains 15 residues. The DNA for the CDR3 is TGTGCCAGCAGCCCCCGCCCCCAGGGGGCTTATGGCTACACCTTC. Translation gives CASSPRPQGAYGYTF.

The chain links TRBV20-1 to TRBJ2-2, with 7 positions matching TRBD2. CDR3 size: 14 residues. V dropped 8 bases and J dropped 5; count of bases not matched to a gene: 11. Germline V lookup: CDR1 DFQATT, CDR2 SNEGSKA (reference sequence). CDR3 amino acids: CSPAGGSGTGELFF. The CDR3, as DNA: TGCAGTCCTGCGGGCGGGAGTGGTACCGGGGAGCTGTTTTTT.

This clonotype was seen a handful of times. The J gene is TRBJ2-1, the V gene TRBV21-1; the D segment call TRBD2 is taken from the table without a DNA check. TRBV21-1 is marked as a pseudogene. This CDR3 has 16 amino acids. The CDR3 loop is CASSTLGLAGAYEQFF. As DNA, the CDR3 is TGTGCCAGCAGCACGCTAGGACTAGCGGGAGCTTATGAGCAGTTCTTC.

The sample holds many counts of this clonotype. The chain's CDR3 is CASSQDQGWDTEAFF. CDR3 DNA sequence: TGCGCCAGCAGCCAAGACCAGGGATGGGACACTGAAGCTTTCTTT. The V call is TRBV4-3, the J call TRBJ1-1; a possible D gene is TRBD1 (5 bases). The CDR3 extends over 15 amino acids. Trimming took 0 bases from V and 3 from J, leaving 11 bases between them. Germline V gives CDR1 LGHNA, CDR2 YSLEER.

This clonotype has only a few counts. The chain joins TRBV4-1 to TRBJ2-1; D not resolved. Between the trimmed V and J ends, which lost 4 bases and 6 bases, there was a span of 10 bases. The CDR3 sequence is 13 residues long. The germline V gene encodes CDR1 MGHRA and CDR2 YSYEKL. The CDR3 coding sequence is TGCGCCAGCAGCCGTACGAGAATCAATGAGCAGTTCTTC. Its translation: CASSRTRINEQFF.